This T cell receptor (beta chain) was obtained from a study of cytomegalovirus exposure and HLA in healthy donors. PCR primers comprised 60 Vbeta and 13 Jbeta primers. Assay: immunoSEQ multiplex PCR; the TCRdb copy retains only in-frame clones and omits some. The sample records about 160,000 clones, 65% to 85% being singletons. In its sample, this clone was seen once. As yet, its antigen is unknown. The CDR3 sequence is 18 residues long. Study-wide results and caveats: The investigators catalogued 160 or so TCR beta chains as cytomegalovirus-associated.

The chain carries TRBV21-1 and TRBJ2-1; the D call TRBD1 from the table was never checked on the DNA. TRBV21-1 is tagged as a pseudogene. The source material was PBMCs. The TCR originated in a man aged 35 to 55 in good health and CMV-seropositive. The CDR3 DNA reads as TGTGCCAGCAGCAAAAACCCTAGGACAAGACGTACCTACAATGAGCAGTTCTTC. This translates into CASSKNPRTRRTYNEQFF.